The rows below give T cell receptor beta chains drawn from one sample of a study of CD8+CD57+ T cells in acquired aplastic anemia. TCRdb processed the reads anew with MiXCR; each CDR3 protein has one entry. The data contain approximately 100,000 distinct CDR3 sequences, 55% to 70% of them singletons. The sample taken for sequencing was sorted CD4+, CD8+, or CD8+CD57+ T cells (not recorded which) from PBMCs. Receptors originate from a human donor with aplastic anemia. CDR3s include the opening cysteine and the closing phenylalanine or tryptophan. Fields, in order: D gene, V gene, clone size, J gene, CDR3 protein, CDR3 DNA. D genes are given only for firm matches. Size is omitted from some rows. Given values are once, few, many or a class for expanded clones.

D gene: NA
V gene: TRBV20-1
clone size: few
J gene: TRBJ2-5
CDR3 protein: CSARRDYQETQYF
CDR3 DNA: TGCAGTGCACGGCGGGACTACCAAGAGACCCAGTACTTC

D gene: NA
V gene: TRBV7-6
clone size: NA
J gene: TRBJ1-4
CDR3 protein: CASSLGGIKQGDEKLFF
CDR3 DNA: TGTGCCAGCAGCTTAGGGGGAATCAAACAGGGAGACGAAAAACTGTTTTTT

D gene: NA
V gene: TRBV19
clone size: NA
J gene: TRBJ2-7
CDR3 protein: CASSIQDLPPYEQYF
CDR3 DNA: TGTGCCAGTAGTATTCAGGACCTACCCCCCTACGAGCAGTACTTC

D gene: TRBD1
V gene: TRBV5-1
clone size: NA
J gene: TRBJ1-6
CDR3 protein: CASSLGDRLLNSPLHF
CDR3 DNA: TGCGCCAGCAGCTTGGGGGACAGACTTCTTAATTCACCCCTCCACTTT

D gene: NA
V gene: TRBV6-1
clone size: once
J gene: TRBJ2-7
CDR3 protein: CASSGGDSRSEQYF
CDR3 DNA: TGTGCCAGCAGTGGAGGGGACTCAAGATCCGAGCAGTACTTC

D gene: NA
V gene: TRBV20-1
clone size: NA
J gene: TRBJ2-5
CDR3 protein: CSARLPQGAETQYF
CDR3 DNA: TGCAGTGCTAGATTACCACAAGGAGCAGAGACCCAGTACTTC

D gene: TRBD1
V gene: TRBV11-2
clone size: many
J gene: TRBJ2-3
CDR3 protein: CASSEGQGGTDTQYF
CDR3 DNA: TGTGCCAGCAGCGAAGGACAGGGAGGCACAGATACGCAGTATTTT

D gene: TRBD1
V gene: TRBV2
clone size: NA
J gene: TRBJ1-6
CDR3 protein: CASSHRGPPLHF
CDR3 DNA: TGTGCCAGCAGCCACAGGGGCCCACCCCTCCACTTT

D gene: NA
V gene: TRBV6-2/TRBV6-3
clone size: NA
J gene: TRBJ2-7
CDR3 protein: CASSPRDSRLVRIPYF
CDR3 DNA: TGTGCCAGCAGTCCGCGGGACAGCCGACTAGTTAGAATTCCGTACTTC

D gene: TRBD1
V gene: TRBV27
clone size: many
J gene: TRBJ2-7
CDR3 protein: CASSFGRGPSEQYF
CDR3 DNA: TGTGCCAGCAGTTTTGGCAGGGGGCCCTCCGAGCAGTACTTC

D gene: NA
V gene: TRBV2
clone size: NA
J gene: TRBJ2-3
CDR3 protein: CASSTVMVADTQYF
CDR3 DNA: TGTGCCAGTAGTACGGTCATGGTTGCGGATACGCAGTATTTT

D gene: NA
V gene: TRBV15
clone size: few
J gene: TRBJ2-7
CDR3 protein: CATSRPAVSYEQYF
CDR3 DNA: TGTGCCACCAGCAGACCCGCGGTCTCCTACGAGCAGTACTTC

D gene: NA
V gene: TRBV5-1
clone size: NA
J gene: TRBJ1-1
CDR3 protein: CASSLGTGPGDTEAFF
CDR3 DNA: TGCGCCAGCAGCTTAGGAACGGGGCCCGGGGACACTGAAGCTTTCTTT

D gene: NA
V gene: TRBV11-3
clone size: NA
J gene: TRBJ2-7
CDR3 protein: CASSLGSLREQYF
CDR3 DNA: TGTGCCAGCAGCTTAGGGTCTCTACGCGAGCAGTACTTC

D gene: NA
V gene: TRBV10-3
clone size: NA
J gene: TRBJ2-1
CDR3 protein: CAISVRLSSSYNEQFF
CDR3 DNA: TGTGCCATCAGTGTACGACTTTCCAGCTCCTACAATGAGCAGTTCTTC

D gene: NA
V gene: TRBV6-1
clone size: NA
J gene: TRBJ2-7
CDR3 protein: CASIQGSYEQYF
CDR3 DNA: TGTGCCAGCATTCAGGGATCCTACGAGCAGTACTTC

D gene: TRBD1
V gene: TRBV5-1
clone size: NA
J gene: TRBJ2-3
CDR3 protein: CASLPTGAYTDTQYF
CDR3 DNA: TGCGCCAGCCTACCGACAGGGGCGTACACAGATACGCAGTATTTT

D gene: NA
V gene: TRBV7-3
clone size: NA
J gene: TRBJ2-1
CDR3 protein: CASSLTFDRSYNEQFF
CDR3 DNA: TGTGCCAGCAGCTTAACGTTCGACCGCTCCTACAATGAGCAGTTCTTC

D gene: NA
V gene: TRBV19
clone size: NA
J gene: TRBJ1-6
CDR3 protein: CASSMRDDSPLHF
CDR3 DNA: TGTGCCAGTAGTATGAGGGATGATTCACCCCTCCACTTT

D gene: TRBD1
V gene: TRBV24-1
clone size: few
J gene: TRBJ1-1
CDR3 protein: CATSESQGAPAFF
CDR3 DNA: TGTGCCACCAGTGAGTCACAGGGGGCGCCCGCTTTCTTT

D gene: NA
V gene: TRBV12-3/TRBV12-4
clone size: many
J gene: TRBJ1-2
CDR3 protein: CASSLRTVIF
CDR3 DNA: TGTGCCAGCAGTTTACGGACAGTGATCTTC

D gene: TRBD1
V gene: TRBV20-1
clone size: once
J gene: TRBJ2-5
CDR3 protein: CSAQKGGETQYF
CDR3 DNA: TGCAGTGCACAGAAAGGGGGCGAGACCCAGTACTTC

D gene: TRBD2
V gene: TRBV12-3/TRBV12-4
clone size: many
J gene: TRBJ2-1
CDR3 protein: CASSPGTSGSSAEQFF
CDR3 DNA: TGTGCCAGCAGTCCAGGGACTAGCGGGAGTAGCGCTGAGCAGTTCTTC

D gene: NA
V gene: TRBV10-1
clone size: many
J gene: TRBJ2-1
CDR3 protein: CASSEREAGEQFF
CDR3 DNA: TGCGCCAGCAGTGAAAGGGAGGCGGGTGAGCAGTTCTTC

D gene: NA
V gene: TRBV11-2
clone size: NA
J gene: TRBJ1-6
CDR3 protein: CASSRDIPNSPLHF
CDR3 DNA: TGTGCCAGCAGTAGGGACATACCTAATTCACCCCTCCACTTT

D gene: NA
V gene: TRBV20-1
clone size: NA
J gene: TRBJ1-1
CDR3 protein: CSARDPTKNTEAFF
CDR3 DNA: TGCAGTGCTAGAGACCCTACAAAGAACACTGAAGCTTTCTTT

D gene: TRBD1
V gene: TRBV11-2
clone size: many
J gene: TRBJ2-7
CDR3 protein: CASSYWTGQYEQYF
CDR3 DNA: TGTGCCAGCAGCTATTGGACAGGGCAATACGAGCAGTACTTC

D gene: TRBD1
V gene: TRBV7-9
clone size: NA
J gene: TRBJ2-7
CDR3 protein: CASSGDRVHEQYF
CDR3 DNA: TGTGCCAGCAGCGGGGACAGGGTCCACGAGCAGTACTTC

D gene: NA
V gene: TRBV27
clone size: NA
J gene: TRBJ1-5
CDR3 protein: CASSPGPYSNQPQHF
CDR3 DNA: TGTGCCAGCAGCCCCGGGCCCTATAGCAATCAGCCCCAGCATTTT

D gene: NA
V gene: TRBV10-3
clone size: NA
J gene: TRBJ2-3
CDR3 protein: CAISAGDTQYF
CDR3 DNA: TGTGCCATCAGTGCGGGAGATACGCAGTATTTT

D gene: TRBD2
V gene: TRBV2
clone size: many
J gene: TRBJ2-7
CDR3 protein: CASRIAGSEQYF
CDR3 DNA: TGTGCCAGCAGGATAGCGGGTTCCGAGCAGTACTTC

D gene: NA
V gene: TRBV29-1
clone size: NA
J gene: TRBJ2-7
CDR3 protein: CSYTRDLGPVEQYF
CDR3 DNA: TGCAGCTACACCCGGGACCTGGGGCCGGTTGAGCAGTACTTC

D gene: NA
V gene: TRBV10-3
clone size: NA
J gene: TRBJ2-1
CDR3 protein: CAITSSYNEQFF
CDR3 DNA: TGTGCTATAACTAGCTCCTACAATGAGCAGTTCTTC

D gene: NA
V gene: TRBV7-6
clone size: many
J gene: TRBJ2-1
CDR3 protein: CASSKYNNEQFF
CDR3 DNA: TGTGCCAGCAGTAAATACAACAATGAGCAGTTCTTC

D gene: NA
V gene: TRBV25-1
clone size: NA
J gene: TRBJ2-3
CDR3 protein: CASSGRDTHTDTQYF
CDR3 DNA: TGTGCCAGCAGTGGCCGGGACACCCACACAGATACGCAGTATTTT

D gene: NA
V gene: TRBV5-4
clone size: once
J gene: TRBJ2-7
CDR3 protein: CATQVIGYEQYF
CDR3 DNA: TGTGCCACCCAGGTCATCGGCTACGAGCAGTACTTC

D gene: TRBD1
V gene: TRBV12-3/TRBV12-4
clone size: NA
J gene: TRBJ1-2
CDR3 protein: CASSRDRTQVVTF
CDR3 DNA: TGTGCCAGCAGTAGGGACAGGACCCAAGTTGTAACCTTC

D gene: TRBD1
V gene: TRBV20-1
clone size: once
J gene: TRBJ1-1
CDR3 protein: CSASDRGRSTEAFF
CDR3 DNA: TGCAGTGCATCGGACAGGGGGCGCAGCACTGAAGCTTTCTTT

D gene: TRBD1
V gene: TRBV10-3
clone size: NA
J gene: TRBJ2-5
CDR3 protein: CASGTADETQYF
CDR3 DNA: TGTGCCTCAGGGACAGCCGACGAGACCCAGTACTTC

D gene: NA
V gene: TRBV24-1
clone size: few
J gene: TRBJ2-3
CDR3 protein: CATSAAYLRDTDTQYF
CDR3 DNA: TGTGCCACCAGTGCCGCGTACCTCCGAGACACAGATACGCAGTATTTT

D gene: NA
V gene: TRBV20-1
clone size: NA
J gene: TRBJ2-3
CDR3 protein: CSARVSGTDTQYF
CDR3 DNA: TGCAGTGCTAGAGTTTCGGGAACAGATACGCAGTATTTT

D gene: TRBD1
V gene: TRBV12-3/TRBV12-4
clone size: NA
J gene: TRBJ2-7
CDR3 protein: CASRRGQGAYEQYF
CDR3 DNA: TGTGCCAGCAGGCGGGGACAGGGGGCCTACGAGCAGTACTTC

D gene: NA
V gene: TRBV15
clone size: NA
J gene: TRBJ2-1
CDR3 protein: CATSVQGKQLNEQFF
CDR3 DNA: TGTGCCACCAGCGTCCAGGGGAAACAACTCAATGAGCAGTTCTTC

D gene: TRBD2
V gene: TRBV19
clone size: many
J gene: TRBJ2-1
CDR3 protein: CASSIVPAGGINEQFF
CDR3 DNA: TGTGCCAGTAGTATAGTTCCAGCGGGAGGGATTAATGAGCAGTTCTTC

D gene: TRBD1
V gene: TRBV20-1
clone size: once
J gene: TRBJ1-2
CDR3 protein: CRAFRGRKGYTF
CDR3 DNA: TGCAGAGCGTTCAGGGGGAGGAAAGGCTACACCTTC

D gene: TRBD1
V gene: TRBV12-3/TRBV12-4
clone size: NA
J gene: TRBJ2-7
CDR3 protein: CASSHRDRDTYEQYF
CDR3 DNA: TGTGCCAGCAGTCACCGGGACAGGGATACCTACGAGCAGTACTTC

D gene: TRBD2
V gene: TRBV19
clone size: NA
J gene: TRBJ2-1
CDR3 protein: CASTMGGGGYNEQFF
CDR3 DNA: TGTGCCAGTACCATGGGCGGGGGGGGTTACAATGAGCAGTTCTTC

D gene: NA
V gene: TRBV19
clone size: NA
J gene: TRBJ2-1
CDR3 protein: CASSPVMWNNEQFF
CDR3 DNA: TGTGCCAGTAGTCCAGTCATGTGGAACAATGAGCAGTTCTTC

D gene: TRBD2
V gene: TRBV6-2/TRBV6-3
clone size: NA
J gene: TRBJ2-1
CDR3 protein: CASSYKAGGPSNEQFF
CDR3 DNA: TGTGCCAGCAGTTACAAAGCGGGGGGGCCGAGCAATGAGCAGTTCTTC

D gene: NA
V gene: TRBV7-3
clone size: NA
J gene: TRBJ2-1
CDR3 protein: CASSSQGEQFF
CDR3 DNA: TGTGCCAGCAGCTCCCAGGGTGAGCAGTTCTTC

D gene: NA
V gene: TRBV15
clone size: NA
J gene: TRBJ2-2
CDR3 protein: CATSRDGISLTGELFF
CDR3 DNA: TGTGCCACCAGCAGAGATGGTATAAGCCTCACCGGGGAGCTGTTTTTT

D gene: NA
V gene: TRBV12-3/TRBV12-4
clone size: once
J gene: TRBJ2-7
CDR3 protein: CASSPYSTTGYEQYF
CDR3 DNA: TGTGCCAGCAGCCCATATTCCACGACCGGCTACGAGCAGTACTTC

D gene: NA
V gene: TRBV25-1
clone size: NA
J gene: TRBJ2-7
CDR3 protein: CASSEASGNPYEQYF
CDR3 DNA: TGTGCCAGCAGTGAAGCGTCCGGTAACCCCTACGAGCAGTACTTC

D gene: NA
V gene: TRBV29-1
clone size: NA
J gene: TRBJ1-1
CDR3 protein: CSVAQGLKNTEAFF
CDR3 DNA: TGCAGCGTTGCTCAGGGGTTGAAGAACACTGAAGCTTTCTTT

D gene: TRBD1
V gene: TRBV29-1
clone size: NA
J gene: TRBJ2-7
CDR3 protein: CSVGTGQGYEQYF
CDR3 DNA: TGCAGCGTTGGTACGGGACAGGGTTACGAGCAGTACTTC

D gene: TRBD1
V gene: TRBV11-2
clone size: NA
J gene: TRBJ1-5
CDR3 protein: CASSGRGISNQPQHF
CDR3 DNA: TGTGCCAGCAGCGGCAGGGGGATCAGCAATCAGCCCCAGCATTTT

D gene: TRBD1
V gene: TRBV10-1
clone size: NA
J gene: TRBJ1-1
CDR3 protein: CAFVIWTGDTEAFF
CDR3 DNA: TGCGCCTTCGTAATTTGGACAGGGGACACTGAAGCTTTCTTT

D gene: NA
V gene: TRBV7-8
clone size: few
J gene: TRBJ2-3
CDR3 protein: CASSLGATDTQYF
CDR3 DNA: TGTGCCAGCAGCTTAGGAGCCACAGATACGCAGTATTTT

D gene: TRBD1
V gene: TRBV10-3
clone size: NA
J gene: TRBJ1-2
CDR3 protein: CAISGTGGSPYGYTF
CDR3 DNA: TGTGCCATCAGTGGGACAGGGGGCAGTCCCTATGGCTACACCTTC